The 3 T cell receptor beta chains below all came from one sample that was sequenced in a study of CD8 T cells in Susac syndrome. It was with random hexamers that about 0.45 to 1 ug RNA was reverse transcribed. TCRdb passed the immunoSEQ multiplex PCR reads through MiXCR, listing each CDR3 protein once. The data contain more than 100,000 distinct CDR3 sequences, 80% of them singletons. Input material: CD8+ T cells from PBMCs. The source of these receptors is a human donor with multiple sclerosis.

The gene calls are TRBV7-9 and TRBJ1-2, with D unclear. The CDR3 loop spans 12 amino acids. The V gene's germline CDR1 is SEHNR and CDR2 FQNEAQ (reference sequence). The germline V and J ends were trimmed by 5 bases and 8 bases, with 12 bases remaining between them. The DNA of the CDR3 is TGTGCCAGCAGCCCCGGGTTCCTCGGCTACACCTTC. This sequence encodes CASSPGFLGYTF.

This clonotype has just a few counts. This sequence joins TRBV27 and TRBJ1-2, with a possible D match to TRBD1 (5 bases). The CDR3 length is 14 residues. V was pared by 2 bases and J by 5 bases, with 12 bases between. Germline V gene sequence: CDR1 MNHEY, CDR2 SMNVEV (reference sequence). CDR3 sequence: CASSLIGERYGYTF. The CDR3 DNA is TGTGCCAGCAGTTTAATAGGGGAGCGGTATGGCTACACCTTC.

The chain couples TRBV2 to TRBJ2-1; 7 bases line up with TRBD1. The CDR3 sequence is 15 residues long. The trim removed 5 bases at V and 2 bases at J, leaving 6 bases unmatched. The germline gives CDR1 SNHLY, CDR2 FYNNEI. CDR3 amino acids: CASSPGTGAYNEQFF. CDR3 DNA sequence: TGTGCCAGCAGTCCCGGCACAGGGGCCTACAATGAGCAGTTCTTC. The variable domain in full, with the rest retrieved from reference TRBV2 and TRBJ2-1, is EPEVTQTPSHQVTQMGQEVILRCVPISNHLYFYWYRQILGQKVEFLVSFYNNEISEKSEIFDDQFSVERPDGSNFTLKIRSTKLEDSAMYFCASSPGTGAYNEQFFGPGTRLTVL.